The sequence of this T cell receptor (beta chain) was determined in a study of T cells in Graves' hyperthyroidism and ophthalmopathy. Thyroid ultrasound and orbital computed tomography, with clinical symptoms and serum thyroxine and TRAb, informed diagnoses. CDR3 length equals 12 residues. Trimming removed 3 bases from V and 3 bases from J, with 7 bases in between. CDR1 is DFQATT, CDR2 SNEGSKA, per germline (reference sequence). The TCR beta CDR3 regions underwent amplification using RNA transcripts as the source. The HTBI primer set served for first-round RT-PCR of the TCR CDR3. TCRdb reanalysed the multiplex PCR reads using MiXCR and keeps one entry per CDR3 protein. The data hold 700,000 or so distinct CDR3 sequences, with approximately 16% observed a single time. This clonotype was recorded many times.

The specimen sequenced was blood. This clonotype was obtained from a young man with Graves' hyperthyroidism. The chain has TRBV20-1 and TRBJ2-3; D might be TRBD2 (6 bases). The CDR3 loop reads CSASGRTDTQYF. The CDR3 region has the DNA TGCAGTGCTAGCGGGAGAACAGATACGCAGTATTTT.